The 4 T cell receptor beta chains listed next were all sequenced from one sample in a study of T cells in Graves' hyperthyroidism and ophthalmopathy. TCR beta CDR3 regions were amplified from RNA. An initial round of RT-PCR targeting the TCR CDR3 relied on the HTBI primer set. MiXCR, applied by TCRdb to the multiplex PCR reads, yields one record per CDR3 protein. The sample yields roughly 290,000 distinct CDR3 sequences, about 18% seen once. Sequencing used blood. These receptors were taken from an older woman with Graves' ophthalmopathy.

In this sample, this clonotype turned up many times. The gene calls are TRBV18 and TRBJ1-2; D is unresolved. Germline CDR1 is KGHSH and CDR2 is LQKENI. There are 17 residues in the CDR3. Trimming took 4 bases from V and 5 from J, leaving 23 bases between them. The CDR3 loop reads CASSQRQDPGALYGYTF. DNA for the CDR3: TGTGCCAGCTCACAACGCCAGGATCCAGGAGCTCTTTATGGCTACACCTTC. Variable domain in full (rest from reference TRBV18 and TRBJ1-2): NAGVMQNPRHLVRRRGQEARLRCSPMKGHSHVYWYRQLPEEGLKFMVYLQKENIIDESGMPKERFSAEFPKEGPSILRIQQVVRGDSAAYFCASSQRQDPGALYGYTFGSGTRLTVV.

This clonotype came up many times. As DNA, the CDR3 is TGTGCCAGCAGCCCCCTGGACAGGGTACGAGAGACCCAGTACTTC. Its translation: CASSPLDRVRETQYF. The gene calls are TRBV7-2 and TRBJ2-5, with 8 bases fitting TRBD1. This CDR3 contains 15 residues. The V gene's germline CDR1 is SGHTA and CDR2 FQGNSA. V shed 5 bases, J shed 4 bases, and the junction held 9 bases outside the gene matches.

This clonotype has a count of ten or more. This chain connects TRBV11-2 to TRBJ2-2; 12 bases agree with TRBD2. In germline, CDR1 is SGHAT, CDR2 FQNNGV. Germline trimming cut 3 bases from V and 2 bases from J; bases unmatched to any gene: 7. This CDR3 is built from 18 residues. The CDR3 here is CASSFRLAGELNTGELFF. DNA of the CDR3: TGTGCCAGCAGCTTTAGACTAGCGGGAGAATTAAACACCGGGGAGCTGTTTTTT.

This clonotype was recorded at least ten times. The chain links TRBV30 to TRBJ1-5, with D uncertain. The CDR3 loop spans 14 amino acids. V gave up 1 base and J gave up 4 bases, with 11 bases separating them. CDR1 is GTSNPN and CDR2 is SVGIG in the germline V gene (reference sequence). CDR3 in amino acids: CAWSGGLTNQPQHF. The CDR3 DNA is TGTGCCTGGAGTGGGGGTCTGACAAATCAGCCCCAGCATTTT.